The clone carrying this TCR beta chain was detected only a few times. Its antigen is not known. The data originate from a study of spatial heterogeneity in lung cancer. Whole-study results and caveats: Compared with follow-up, resection was when ubiquitous expanded tumor TCRs appeared in blood more.

Every TCR cDNA molecule carried a tag that served as a unique molecular identifier. Each CDR3 protein is one row after TCRdb ran MiXCR on the 5' RACE reads. The table records about 44,000 distinct CDR3 sequences, roughly an eighth of them present only once. CDR3 size: 15 residues. Germline CDR1 MGHRA, CDR2 YSYEKL. The time point denotes: sample taken at primary tumor resection. TCRs were sequenced from unsorted whole RNA of tumor, nontumor lung or PBMC. Donors were approximately 70 untreated early-stage non-small cell lung cancer patients. This TCR came from a male donor with early-stage non-small cell lung cancer. The chain recombines TRBV4-1 with TRBJ2-5, with D possibly TRBD1 on 5 matching bases. Sequencing used PBMCs, obtained at surgery. The CDR3 protein is CACSQGARYQETQYF. DNA for the CDR3: TGCGCTTGCAGCCAAGGGGCCAGATACCAAGAGACCCAGTACTTC.